This T cell receptor (beta chain) stems from a study of graft-versus-host responses after intestinal transplantation. TCRdb's copy holds only in-frame clones and misses some; the assay was immunoSEQ multiplex PCR. The sample records tens of thousands of clones, around 90% being singletons. This CDR3 has 17 residues. Losses at the gene ends were 5 bases for V and 2 bases for J; bases not matched to a gene: 14. The germline V gene encodes CDR1 SGHAT and CDR2 FQNNGV. With regard to this clone: Its antigen is not identified.

The genes are TRBV11-2 and TRBJ2-7, with 8 positions matching TRBD2. This TCR was recovered from a human donor who was the organ donor for an intestinal transplant. The source was unstimulated CD4+ T cells sorted from spleen or lymph node cells, collected before transplant. The CDR3 coding sequence is TGTGCCAGCAGCCTCCTGGTCAGCGGGAGAATAGCCTACGAGCAGTACTTC. It yields the protein CASSLLVSGRIAYEQYF.